The 25 T cell receptor beta chains reported below all come from one sample, sequenced in a study of OX40 agonist ivuxolimab in advanced cancers. Only in-frame clones appear in the TCRdb table, and some are missing; sequencing was by immunoSEQ multiplex PCR. Counted here are 90,000 to 120,000 clones, around 93% occurring once; the ten biggest clones make up roughly 1.3%. Sequencing was performed on CD4+ or CD8+ T cells sorted from blood, taken in a trial of the OX40 agonist ivuxolimab. These receptors originate from an adult with an advanced solid tumor such as melanoma, head and neck, liver or kidney cancer.

The CDR3 loop is CASSPSTERPQHF. CDR3 coding DNA: TGTGCCAGCTCACCGAGCACCGAAAGGCCCCAGCATTTT. The chain links TRBV18 to TRBJ1-5; no firm D call. CDR1 KGHSH and CDR2 LQKENI come from the germline V gene. The CDR3 runs 13 residues. V lost 3 bases to trimming and J lost 9 bases, with 12 bases between them.

V gene TRBV11-3 combines with J gene TRBJ2-1; the match to TRBD2 covers 7 bases. Germline V lookup: CDR1 SGHNT, CDR2 YENEEA. Trimming removed 5 bases from V and 1 base from J; junction bases left unmatched: 5. The CDR3 extends over 15 amino acids. The CDR3 loop reads CASSPSSGSYNEQFF. CDR3 DNA: TGTGCCAGCAGCCCCTCTAGCGGATCCTACAATGAGCAGTTCTTC.

CDR3 sequence: CSAGHYEQYF. The CDR3 region has the DNA TGCAGTGCTGGCCACTACGAGCAGTACTTC. The chain uses TRBV20-1 and TRBJ2-7; D remains unclear. This CDR3 region has 10 residues. The V gene's germline CDR1 is DFQATT and CDR2 SNEGSKA (reference sequence). The V end was cut by 5 bases, the J end by 3 bases, with 5 bases between.

As for this clone: Other nucleotide sequences from this sample produce the same CDR3. The chain links TRBV28 to TRBJ1-5, with D uncertain. V lost 8 bases and J lost 1, with 9 bases in between. Germline V gives CDR1 MDHEN, CDR2 SYDVKM. The CDR3 runs 13 residues. DNA of the CDR3: TGTGCCAGCCGGGCCCCAAGCAATCAGCCCCAGCATTTT. It codes for CASRAPSNQPQHF.

This clone occurred once. This chain links TRBV28 with TRBJ1-2; no firm D call. Germline CDR1 is MDHEN and CDR2 is SYDVKM. V was trimmed by 5 bases and J by 8 bases, leaving 12 bases between them. The CDR3 spans 12 residues. In nucleotides, the CDR3 is TGTGCCAGCAGTCAACGGTTGTCCGGCTACACCTTC. Translating it yields CASSQRLSGYTF.

This chain links TRBV6-4 with TRBJ2-3; D ambiguous. The CDR3 has 14 residues. V was cut by 4 bases and J by 0 bases, with 8 bases left in between. The germline V gene encodes CDR1 MRHNA and CDR2 SNTAGT. The CDR3 sequence: CASSVLGSTDTQYF. In DNA form, the CDR3 reads TGTGCCAGCAGTGTCTTGGGAAGCACAGATACGCAGTATTTT.

The CDR3 reads CASSLVGRGNYGYTF. In DNA form, the CDR3 reads TGCGCCAGCAGCTTGGTTGGCAGGGGAAACTATGGCTACACCTTC. The chain employs TRBV5-1 and TRBJ1-2, with D perhaps matching TRBD1 (6 bases). Germline V CDR1 and CDR2: SGHRS, YFSETQ. The CDR3 length is 15 residues. The ends were cut back, 0 bases at V and 2 bases at J, with 11 bases in the middle.

This chain connects TRBV9 to TRBJ2-3; D tentatively fits TRBD1 or TRBD2 (6 bases each). In germline, CDR1 is SGDLS, CDR2 YYNGEE. V was clipped by 0 bases and J by 4 bases, with 21 bases between them. The CDR3 length is 18 residues. CDR3 nucleotide sequence: TGTGCCAGCAGCGTAGCAGTAAGGGGGGACCTTGGGGCAGATACGCAGTATTTT. Translating gives CASSVAVRGDLGADTQYF.

The chain links TRBV25-1 to TRBJ2-5; 13 positions match TRBD2. The CDR3 covers 18 residues. CDR1 and CDR2 (germline): MGHDK, SYGVNS. The ends lost 3 bases at V and 4 bases at J; junction bases unmatched: 11. The CDR3 DNA is TGTGCCAGCAGTGATCCCCGTGGCCGGACTAGCGGGAGAGAGACCCAGTACTTC. Translated: CASSDPRGRTSGRETQYF.

A single count supports this clone. The chain joins TRBV16 to TRBJ2-2; weak D call: TRBD1 (6 bases). The length of the CDR3 is 17 residues. Per the germline V gene, CDR1 is KGHSY and CDR2 is FQNENV. Trimming shortened V by 2 bases and J by 1 base, and 14 bases separated the two germline ends. This CDR3 is CASSQIVYRENTGELFF. DNA for the CDR3: TGTGCCAGCAGCCAAATCGTTTACAGGGAGAACACCGGGGAGCTGTTTTTT. The whole variable domain, remainder taken from reference TRBV16 and TRBJ2-2, is GEEVAQTPKHLVRGEGQKAKLYCAPIKGHSYVFWYQQVLKNEFKFLISFQNENVFDETGMPKERFSAKCLPNSPCSLEIQATKLEDSAVYFCASSQIVYRENTGELFFGEGSRLTVL.

A single count supports this clone. The rearrangement links TRBV6-5 to TRBJ1-1; 9 nucleotides line up with TRBD1. CDR1 is MNHEY and CDR2 is SVGAGI in the germline V gene. CDR3 length: 12 amino acids. V lost 6 bases, J lost 4 bases, and 0 bases stayed unmatched. The CDR3, as DNA: TGTGCCAGCAGGGACAGGGGCACTGAAGCTTTCTTT. Encoded protein: CASRDRGTEAFF.

V and J are TRBV7-2 and TRBJ2-2; D is perhaps TRBD2 (6 bases). Germline-derived CDR1 and CDR2 are SGHTA and FQGNSA. Trimming removed 6 bases from V and 6 bases from J, with 11 bases in between. This CDR3 is 13 amino acids long. The CDR3 sequence: CASSRDWPGELFF. CDR3 DNA sequence: TGTGCCAGCAGTCGGGACTGGCCCGGGGAGCTGTTTTTT.

V usage is TRBV6-5 and J usage is TRBJ1-1, with TRBD1 matching over 9 bases. V lost 2 bases, J lost 7 bases, and 11 bases stayed unmatched. This CDR3 comprises 16 residues. CDR1 is MNHEY and CDR2 is SVGAGI in the germline V gene. The CDR3 DNA reads TGTGCCAGCAGTTACGGTGTAAGGACAGGGGTGAATGAAGCTTTCTTT. This encodes CASSYGVRTGVNEAFF.

This rearrangement joins TRBV18 to TRBJ2-7; 8 bases are a match to TRBD2. V shed 6 bases, J shed 2 bases, and the junction held 18 bases outside the gene matches. Germline CDR1 and CDR2: KGHSH and LQKENI. The CDR3 has 18 amino acids. The CDR3 DNA follows: TGTGCCAGCTCGTACCTCCGTTTTACTAGCGGCCTAACCTACGAGCAGTACTTC. It is translated as CASSYLRFTSGLTYEQYF.

The chain couples TRBV11-2 to TRBJ2-7, with no clear D. Trimming stripped 3 bases from V and 4 bases from J, with 4 bases between. CDR3 length: 11 residues. CDR1 SGHAT and CDR2 FQNNGV come from the germline V gene. DNA for the CDR3: TGTGCCAGCAGCTTTAGTTACGAGCAGTACTTC. It specifies CASSFSYEQYF.

CDR3 nucleotides: TGTGCCAGCAGCGTTATTAGCGGCCAAGAGACCCAGTACTTC. Residues: CASSVISGQETQYF. The chain couples TRBV7-6 to TRBJ2-5; TRBD2 is a possible D gene (6 bases). The CDR3 runs 14 residues. The germline gives CDR1 SGHVS, CDR2 FNYEAQ. V was shortened by 5 bases and J by 1 base, with 11 bases between the two germline ends.

This chain links TRBV2 with TRBJ1-5; D is unresolved. Germline CDR1 and CDR2: SNHLY and FYNNEI. CDR3 length: 13 amino acids. Trimming left V 6 bases short and J 2 bases short, with 8 bases between. The CDR3 DNA reads TGTGCCAGCAGAGGGCGAGGCAATCAGCCCCAGCATTTT. It translates to CASRGRGNQPQHF.

The chain combines TRBV11-1 with TRBJ2-7; D perhaps matches TRBD2 (6 bases). Germline V CDR1 and CDR2: SGHAT, FQDESV (reference sequence). The length of the CDR3 is 15 residues. The V end lost 1 base, the J end lost 3 bases, and 13 bases lay between the germline ends. The CDR3 loop reads CASSLVPSVLYEQYF. CDR3 DNA: TGTGCCAGCAGCTTAGTGCCTAGCGTACTCTACGAGCAGTACTTC.

The chain has TRBV5-4 and TRBJ1-1, with 8 bases fitting TRBD1. Germline V lookup: CDR1 SGHNT, CDR2 YYREEE (reference sequence). The CDR3 extends over 15 amino acids. J lost 3 bases, V lost 0 bases, and 4 bases had no gene match. The CDR3 sequence: CASSLGTGRDTEAFF. The CDR3 nucleotides are TGTGCCAGCAGCTTGGGGACAGGGAGGGACACTGAAGCTTTCTTT.

This rearrangement joins TRBV27 to TRBJ1-4, with TRBD1 as a possible D gene (6 bases). The CDR3 is made up of 15 amino acids. Germline V gene sequence: CDR1 MNHEY, CDR2 SMNVEV (reference sequence). The V and J ends lost 2 bases and 4 bases respectively, with 11 bases between them. CDR3 residues: CASSLGAGDNEKLFF. The CDR3, as DNA: TGTGCCAGCAGTTTAGGGGCAGGGGATAATGAAAAACTGTTTTTT.

The CDR3 here is CATSLGGLMNEQFF. CDR3 coding DNA: TGTGCCACCAGCTTGGGGGGATTGATGAATGAGCAGTTCTTC. The V gene is TRBV15, the J gene TRBJ2-1; maybe TRBD2 (6 bases). Germline loops: CDR1 LNHNV, CDR2 YYDKDF (reference sequence). The CDR3 sequence is 14 residues long. The ends were cut back, 5 bases at V and 7 bases at J, with 15 bases in the middle.

The chain recombines TRBV28 with TRBJ2-7, with TRBD1 matching 7 bases. CDR1 is MDHEN and CDR2 is SYDVKM in the germline V gene. The CDR3 has 15 amino acids. V lost 6 bases, J lost 5 bases, and 13 bases stayed unmatched. The CDR3 region has the DNA TGTGCCAGCAGGATGATAGACAGGGTGGAGGACGAGCAGTACTTC. It translates to CASRMIDRVEDEQYF.

The chain carries TRBV25-1 and TRBJ2-2; 7 bases align to TRBD1. Germline V CDR1 and CDR2: MGHDK, SYGVNS. The V and J ends lost 4 bases and 6 bases, in that order; junction bases with no gene match: 2. The CDR3 runs to 13 residues. The CDR3 sequence is CASSGQGAGELFF. The DNA for the CDR3 is TGTGCCAGCAGTGGTCAGGGGGCCGGGGAGCTGTTTTTT.

The chain recombines TRBV6-5 with TRBJ2-7; D uncertain. Germline assignment: CDR1 MNHEY and CDR2 SVGAGI. There are 14 residues in the CDR3. Trimming pared 2 bases from V and 0 bases from J, leaving 8 bases between. The CDR3 loop reads CASSYPANSYEQYF. CDR3 bases: TGTGCCAGCAGTTACCCAGCCAACTCCTACGAGCAGTACTTC.

This clone was seen a single time. The chain is built from TRBV19 and TRBJ2-1; a possible D gene is TRBD1 (6 bases). Trimming removed 4 bases from V and 6 bases from J, with 19 bases in between. Germline V lookup: CDR1 LNHDA, CDR2 SQIVND (reference sequence). The CDR3 totals 16 residues. Here the CDR3 reads CASSSRGRGGGNEQFF. The CDR3 nucleotides read TGTGCCAGTAGTAGCCGGGGCAGGGGCGGCGGCAATGAGCAGTTCTTC.